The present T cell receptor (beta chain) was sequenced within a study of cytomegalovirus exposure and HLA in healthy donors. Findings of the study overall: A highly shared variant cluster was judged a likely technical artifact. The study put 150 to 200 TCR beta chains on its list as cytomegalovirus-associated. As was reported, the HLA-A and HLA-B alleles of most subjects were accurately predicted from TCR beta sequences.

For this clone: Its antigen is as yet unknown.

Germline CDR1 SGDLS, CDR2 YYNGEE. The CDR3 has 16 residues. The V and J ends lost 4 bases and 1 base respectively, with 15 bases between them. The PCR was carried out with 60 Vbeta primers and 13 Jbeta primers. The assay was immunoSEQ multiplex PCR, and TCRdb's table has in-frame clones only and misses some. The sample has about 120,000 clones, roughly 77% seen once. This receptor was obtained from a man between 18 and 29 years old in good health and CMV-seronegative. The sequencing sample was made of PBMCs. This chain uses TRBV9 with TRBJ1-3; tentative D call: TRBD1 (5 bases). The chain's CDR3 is CASSPTWGRSGNTIYF. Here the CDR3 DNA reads TGTGCCAGCAGCCCCACGTGGGGGAGGTCTGGAAACACCATATATTTT. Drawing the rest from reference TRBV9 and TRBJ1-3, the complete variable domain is DSGVTQTPKHLITATGQRVTLRCSPRSGDLSVYWYQQSLDQGLQFLIQYYNGEERAKGNILERFSAQQFPDLHSELNLSSLELGDSALYFCASSPTWGRSGNTIYFGEGSWLTVV.